The source of this TCR beta chain is a study of radiotherapy plus CTLA-4 blockade in lung cancer. V lost 1 base, J lost 9 bases, and 14 bases lay in between. This CDR3 has 14 residues. Germline V CDR1 and CDR2: SGDLS, YYNGEE. This clone was observed a few times. Some clones are missing from TCRdb's copy, which holds only in-frame ones; the method was immunoSEQ multiplex PCR. The repertoire holds tens of thousands of clones, with 60% to 85% as singletons. The study treated chemo-refractory metastatic non-small-cell lung cancer patients with focal radiation plus ipilimumab CTLA-4 blockade. The chain combines TRBV9 with TRBJ2-1; D might be TRBD1 (5 bases). The sequence was obtained from a human donor with non-small cell lung cancer who had a partial response to radiotherapy plus ipilimumab. Some clones in this sample may be carry-over from other donors' samples. The specimen was peripheral blood, collected from a patient treated with radiotherapy plus ipilimumab. The CDR3 nucleotides read TGTGCCAGCAGCGTAACCCCCCAGGGTTTTGAGCAGTTCTTC. It specifies CASSVTPQGFEQFF. The whole variable domain, remainder taken from reference TRBV9 and TRBJ2-1, is DSGVTQTPKHLITATGQRVTLRCSPRSGDLSVYWYQQSLDQGLQFLIQYYNGEERAKGNILERFSAQQFPDLHSELNLSSLELGDSALYFCASSVTPQGFEQFFGPGTRLTVL.